The source of this T cell receptor (beta chain) is a study of shared clonotypes between healthy human individuals. Germline CDR1 LNHNV, CDR2 YYDKDF (reference sequence). V gave up 1 base and J gave up 6 bases, with 10 bases separating them. CDR3 length equals 13 residues. Some clones are missing from TCRdb's copy, which holds only in-frame ones; the method was immunoSEQ multiplex PCR. The sample holds some 580,000 clones, more than 95% seen once. Sequenced input: naive CD4+ T cells sorted from blood. Subset: CD45RA+ positively selected. J is TRBJ2-7 and V is TRBV15; D ambiguous. The TCR was taken from a woman aged 30 to 39 in good health. The CDR3: CATSRGKQAEQYF. The CDR3 bases are TGTGCCACCAGCAGAGGTAAACAAGCCGAGCAGTACTTC.